In its sample, the clone carrying this T cell receptor (beta chain) was seen once. The antigen remains unidentified. This record belongs to a study of long-term antiretroviral therapy in people with HIV. Study background: Specimens dating back about a decade before the 2015 immediate-ART recommendation are the oldest included.

At survey level, the immunoSEQ assay was run in its v3.0 version. The data were produced by immunoSEQ multiplex PCR, yet TCRdb's version contains in-frame clones alone and is incomplete. The table includes more than 25,000 clones, roughly 97% detected once. At least one PBMC sample before ART and at least two after were required. All participants with HIV were treated in the United States. General observations from the study: Clones showing expansion before ART dominated the repertoire at all time points.

This receptor was taken from a man aged 25-45 years with HIV. This specimen was unsorted PBMCs, taken 7.6 years after starting antiretroviral therapy.

The CDR3: CASSYFGDDQPQHF. In DNA form, the CDR3 reads TGTGCCAGCAGTTATTTCGGGGATGATCAGCCCCAGCATTTT. The chain is built from TRBV6-6 and TRBJ1-5; no firm D call. The CDR3 sequence is 14 residues long. Trimming cost V 3 bases and J 5 bases, with 11 bases left between them. Germline V gene lookup returns CDR1 MNHNY and CDR2 SVGAGI (reference sequence).